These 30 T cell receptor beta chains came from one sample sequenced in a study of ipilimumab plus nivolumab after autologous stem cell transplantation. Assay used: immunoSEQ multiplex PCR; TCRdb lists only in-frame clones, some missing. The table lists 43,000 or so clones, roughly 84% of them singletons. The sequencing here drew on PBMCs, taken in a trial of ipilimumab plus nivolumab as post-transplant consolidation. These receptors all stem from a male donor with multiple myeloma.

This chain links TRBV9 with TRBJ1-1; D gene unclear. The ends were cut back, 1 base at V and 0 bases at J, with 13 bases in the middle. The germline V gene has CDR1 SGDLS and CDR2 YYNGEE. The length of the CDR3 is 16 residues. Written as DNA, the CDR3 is TGTGCCAGCAGCGTAACGACGGGAGTAATGAACACTGAAGCTTTCTTT. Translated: CASSVTTGVMNTEAFF.

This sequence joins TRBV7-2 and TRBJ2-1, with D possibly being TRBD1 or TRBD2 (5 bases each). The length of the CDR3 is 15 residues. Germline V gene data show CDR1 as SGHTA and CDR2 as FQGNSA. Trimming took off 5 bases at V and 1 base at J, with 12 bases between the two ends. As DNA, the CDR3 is TGTGCCAGCAGCCCCGGGGCGAGGTCCTACAATGAGCAGTTCTTC. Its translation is CASSPGARSYNEQFF.

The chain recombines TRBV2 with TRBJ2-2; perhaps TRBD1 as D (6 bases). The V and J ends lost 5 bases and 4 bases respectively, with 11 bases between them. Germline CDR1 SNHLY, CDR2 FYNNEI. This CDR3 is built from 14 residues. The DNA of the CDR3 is TGTGCCAGCAGTCAGACAGGCTTCACCGGGGAGCTGTTTTTT. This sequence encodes CASSQTGFTGELFF.

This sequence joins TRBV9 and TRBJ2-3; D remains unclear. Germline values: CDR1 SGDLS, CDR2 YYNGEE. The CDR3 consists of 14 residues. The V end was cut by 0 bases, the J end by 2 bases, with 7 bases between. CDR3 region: CASSVDVLTDTQYF. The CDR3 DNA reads TGTGCCAGCAGCGTAGACGTCCTCACAGATACGCAGTATTTT.

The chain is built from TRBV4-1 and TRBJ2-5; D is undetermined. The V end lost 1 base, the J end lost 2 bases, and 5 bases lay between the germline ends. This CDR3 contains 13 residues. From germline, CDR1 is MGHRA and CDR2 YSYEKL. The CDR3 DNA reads TGCGCCAGCAGCCAAGGGCCTCAAGAGACCCAGTACTTC. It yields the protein CASSQGPQETQYF.

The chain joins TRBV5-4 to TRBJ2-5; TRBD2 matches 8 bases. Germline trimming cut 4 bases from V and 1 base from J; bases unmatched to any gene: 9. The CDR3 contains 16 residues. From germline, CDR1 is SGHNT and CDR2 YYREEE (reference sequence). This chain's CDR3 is CASSQKRGTPQETQYF. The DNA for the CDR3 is TGTGCCAGCAGCCAAAAGCGGGGGACCCCCCAAGAGACCCAGTACTTC.

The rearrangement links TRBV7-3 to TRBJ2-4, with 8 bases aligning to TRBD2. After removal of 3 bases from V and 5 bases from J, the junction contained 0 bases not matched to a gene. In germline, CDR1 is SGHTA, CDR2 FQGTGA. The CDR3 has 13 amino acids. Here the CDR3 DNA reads TGTGCCAGCAGCTTTAGCGGGGAAAACATTCAGTACTTC. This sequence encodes CASSFSGENIQYF.

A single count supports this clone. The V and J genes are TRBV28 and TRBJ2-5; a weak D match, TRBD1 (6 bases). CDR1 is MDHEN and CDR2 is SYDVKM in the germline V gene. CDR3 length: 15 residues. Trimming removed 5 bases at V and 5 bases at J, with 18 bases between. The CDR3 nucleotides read TGTGCCAGCAGTGCCAGGGGAGTAGTACATGAGACCCAGTACTTC. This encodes CASSARGVVHETQYF.

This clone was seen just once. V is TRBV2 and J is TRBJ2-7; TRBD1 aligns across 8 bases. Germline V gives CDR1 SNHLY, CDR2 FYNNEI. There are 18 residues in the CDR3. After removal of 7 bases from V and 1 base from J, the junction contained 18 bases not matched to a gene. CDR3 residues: CASTPYGSGQGPSYEQYF. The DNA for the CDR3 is TGTGCCAGCACACCCTATGGTAGCGGACAGGGCCCTTCCTACGAGCAGTACTTC.

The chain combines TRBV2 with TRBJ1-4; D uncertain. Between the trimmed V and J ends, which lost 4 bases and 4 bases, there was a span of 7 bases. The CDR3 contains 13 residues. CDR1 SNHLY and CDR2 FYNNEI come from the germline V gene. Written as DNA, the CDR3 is TGTGCCAGCAGTGGAGAGGATAATGAAAAACTGTTTTTT. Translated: CASSGEDNEKLFF.

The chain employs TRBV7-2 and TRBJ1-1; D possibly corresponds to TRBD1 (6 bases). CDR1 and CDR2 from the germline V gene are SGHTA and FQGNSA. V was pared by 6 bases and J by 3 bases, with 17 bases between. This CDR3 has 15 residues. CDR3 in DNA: TGTGCCAGCAGGATTCGGGGGGGCGCCGACACTGAAGCTTTCTTT. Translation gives CASRIRGGADTEAFF.

The CDR3 region has the DNA TGTGCCGCCAGTCGCGTGGCAGATACGCAGTATTTT. Amino acid sequence: CAASRVADTQYF. This chain uses TRBV6-6 with TRBJ2-3; D call uncertain. The CDR3 has 12 amino acids. CDR1 is MNHNY, CDR2 SVGAGI, per germline (reference sequence). Trimming took off 11 bases at V and 4 bases at J, with 13 bases between the two ends.

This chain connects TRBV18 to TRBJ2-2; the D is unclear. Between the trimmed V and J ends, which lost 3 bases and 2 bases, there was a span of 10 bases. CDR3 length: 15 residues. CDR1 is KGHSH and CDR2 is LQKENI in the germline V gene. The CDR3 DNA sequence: TGTGCCAGCTCACCGTTCCCAGGAAACACCGGGGAGCTGTTTTTT. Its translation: CASSPFPGNTGELFF. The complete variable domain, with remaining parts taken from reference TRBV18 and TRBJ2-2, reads NAGVMQNPRHLVRRRGQEARLRCSPMKGHSHVYWYRQLPEEGLKFMVYLQKENIIDESGMPKERFSAEFPKEGPSILRIQQVVRGDSAAYFCASSPFPGNTGELFFGEGSRLTVL.

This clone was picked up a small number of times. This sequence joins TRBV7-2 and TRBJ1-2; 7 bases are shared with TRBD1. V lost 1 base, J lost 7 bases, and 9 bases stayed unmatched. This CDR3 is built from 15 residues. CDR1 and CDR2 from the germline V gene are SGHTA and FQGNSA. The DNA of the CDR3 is TGTGCCAGCAGCTTAGAGCCACAGGGGAGGAGTGGCTACACCTTC. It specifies CASSLEPQGRSGYTF.

The CDR3 nucleotides are TGTGCCAGCAGCTTCTGGCAGCAAGAGACCCAGTACTTC. This encodes CASSFWQQETQYF. The chain couples TRBV5-4 to TRBJ2-5; no clear D. The CDR3 sequence is 13 residues long. The V end lost 2 bases, the J end lost 2 bases, and 7 bases lay between the germline ends. The germline CDR1 and CDR2 sequences are SGHNT and YYREEE (reference sequence).

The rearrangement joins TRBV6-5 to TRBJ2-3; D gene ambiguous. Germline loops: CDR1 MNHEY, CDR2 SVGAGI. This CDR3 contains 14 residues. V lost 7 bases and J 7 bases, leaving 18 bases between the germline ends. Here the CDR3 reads CASTPMSGSNTQYF. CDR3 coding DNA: TGTGCCAGCACCCCGATGAGTGGCAGCAATACGCAGTATTTT.

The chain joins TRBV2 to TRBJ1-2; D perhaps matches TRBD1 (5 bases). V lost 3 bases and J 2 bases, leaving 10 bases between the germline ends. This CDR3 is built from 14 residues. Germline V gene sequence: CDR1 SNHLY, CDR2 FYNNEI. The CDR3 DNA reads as TGTGCCAGCAGTGAGCAGGGTCTGAACTATGGCTACACCTTC. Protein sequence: CASSEQGLNYGYTF. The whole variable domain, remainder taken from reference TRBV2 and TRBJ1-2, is EPEVTQTPSHQVTQMGQEVILRCVPISNHLYFYWYRQILGQKVEFLVSFYNNEISEKSEIFDDQFSVERPDGSNFTLKIRSTKLEDSAMYFCASSEQGLNYGYTFGSGTRLTVV.

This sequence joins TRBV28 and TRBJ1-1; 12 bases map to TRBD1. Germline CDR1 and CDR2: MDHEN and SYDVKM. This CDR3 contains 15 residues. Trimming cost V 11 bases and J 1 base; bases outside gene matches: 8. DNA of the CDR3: TGTGCCGTCCTGGGACAGGGGGCGGGGAACACTGAAGCTTTCTTT. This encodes CAVLGQGAGNTEAFF.

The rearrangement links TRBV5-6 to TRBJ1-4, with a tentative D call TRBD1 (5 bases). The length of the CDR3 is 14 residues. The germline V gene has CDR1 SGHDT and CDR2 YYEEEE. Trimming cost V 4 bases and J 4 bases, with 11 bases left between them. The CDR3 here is CASSRDWDNEKLFF. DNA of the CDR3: TGTGCCAGCAGCAGGGACTGGGATAATGAAAAACTGTTTTTT. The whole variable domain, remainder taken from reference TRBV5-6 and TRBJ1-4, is DAGVTQSPTHLIKTRGQQVTLRCSPKSGHDTVSWYQQALGQGPQFIFQYYEEEERQRGNFPDRFSGHQFPNYSSELNVNALLLGDSALYLCASSRDWDNEKLFFGSGTQLSVL.

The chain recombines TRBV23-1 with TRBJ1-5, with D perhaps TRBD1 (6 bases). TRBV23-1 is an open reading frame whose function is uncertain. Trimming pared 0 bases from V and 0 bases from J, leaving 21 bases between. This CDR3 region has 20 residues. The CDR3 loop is CASSQSGGTHFLHSNQPQHF. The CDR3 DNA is TGCGCCAGCAGTCAATCGGGTGGGACACACTTTTTACATAGCAATCAGCCCCAGCATTTT.

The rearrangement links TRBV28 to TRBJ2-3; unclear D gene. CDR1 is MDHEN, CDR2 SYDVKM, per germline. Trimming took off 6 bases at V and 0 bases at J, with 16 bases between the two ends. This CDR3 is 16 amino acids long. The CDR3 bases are TGTGCCAGCAGAATCCTAGGCCTCACTAGCACAGATACGCAGTATTTT. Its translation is CASRILGLTSTDTQYF.

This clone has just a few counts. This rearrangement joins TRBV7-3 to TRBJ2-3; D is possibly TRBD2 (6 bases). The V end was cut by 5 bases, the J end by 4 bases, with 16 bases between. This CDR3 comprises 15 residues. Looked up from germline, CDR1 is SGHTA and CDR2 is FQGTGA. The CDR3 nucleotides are TGTGCCAGCAGCCCCCCCGAGGGAGGATCAGATACGCAGTATTTT. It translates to CASSPPEGGSDTQYF.

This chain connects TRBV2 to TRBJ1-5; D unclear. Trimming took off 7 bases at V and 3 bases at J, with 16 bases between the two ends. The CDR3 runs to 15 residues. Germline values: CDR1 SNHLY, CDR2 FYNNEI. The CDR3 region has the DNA TGTGCCAGCACATGGCAGCCGGGAGACAATCAGCCCCAGCATTTT. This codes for CASTWQPGDNQPQHF.

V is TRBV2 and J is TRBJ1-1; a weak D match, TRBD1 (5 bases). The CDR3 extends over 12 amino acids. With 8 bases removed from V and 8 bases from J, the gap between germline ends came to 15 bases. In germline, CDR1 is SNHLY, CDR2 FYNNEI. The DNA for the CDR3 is TGTGCCAGCTCCGTGAGATGGGGGGAAGCTTTCTTT. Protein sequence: CASSVRWGEAFF.

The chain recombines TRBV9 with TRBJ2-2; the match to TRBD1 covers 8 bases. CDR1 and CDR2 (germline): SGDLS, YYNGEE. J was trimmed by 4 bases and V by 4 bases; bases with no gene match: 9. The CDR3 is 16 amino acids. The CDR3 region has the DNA TGTGCCAGCAGCCATCGGGCAGGGGGCTTCACCGGGGAGCTGTTTTTT. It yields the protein CASSHRAGGFTGELFF.

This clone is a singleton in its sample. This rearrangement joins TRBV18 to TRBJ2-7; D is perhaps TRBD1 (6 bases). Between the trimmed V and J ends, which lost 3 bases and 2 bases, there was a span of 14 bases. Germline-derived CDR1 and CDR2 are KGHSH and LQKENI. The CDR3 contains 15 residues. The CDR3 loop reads CASSPTGTKTYEQYF. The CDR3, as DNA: TGTGCCAGCTCACCTACCGGGACAAAGACCTACGAGCAGTACTTC.

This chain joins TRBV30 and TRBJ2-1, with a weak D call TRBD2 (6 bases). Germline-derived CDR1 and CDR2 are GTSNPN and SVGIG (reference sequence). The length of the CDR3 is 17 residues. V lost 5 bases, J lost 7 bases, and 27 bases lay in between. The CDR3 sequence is CAWEKRPGLQRGNEQFF. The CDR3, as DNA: TGTGCCTGGGAAAAACGGCCGGGACTCCAACGGGGTAATGAGCAGTTCTTC.

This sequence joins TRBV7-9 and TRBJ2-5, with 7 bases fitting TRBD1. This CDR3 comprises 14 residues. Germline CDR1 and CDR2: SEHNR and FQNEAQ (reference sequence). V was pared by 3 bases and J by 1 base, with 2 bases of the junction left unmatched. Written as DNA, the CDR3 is TGTGCCAGCAGCTTCACAGGGGCCCAAGAGACCCAGTACTTC. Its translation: CASSFTGAQETQYF.

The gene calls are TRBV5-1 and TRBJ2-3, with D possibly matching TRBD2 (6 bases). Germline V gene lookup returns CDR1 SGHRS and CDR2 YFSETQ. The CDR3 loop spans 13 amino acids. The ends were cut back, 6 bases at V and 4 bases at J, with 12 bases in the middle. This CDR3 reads CASTGGEPDTQYF. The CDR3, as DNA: TGCGCCAGCACCGGCGGGGAGCCAGATACGCAGTATTTT. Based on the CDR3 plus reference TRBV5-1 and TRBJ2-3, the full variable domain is KAGVTQTPRYLIKTRGQQVTLSCSPISGHRSVSWYQQTPGQGLQFLFEYFSETQRNKGNFPGRFSGRQFSNSRSEMNVSTLELGDSALYLCASTGGEPDTQYFGPGTRLTVL.

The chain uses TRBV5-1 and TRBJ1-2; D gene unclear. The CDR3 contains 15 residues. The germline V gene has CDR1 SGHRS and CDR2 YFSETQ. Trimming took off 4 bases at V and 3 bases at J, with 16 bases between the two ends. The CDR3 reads CASSQQEGMYYGYTF. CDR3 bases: TGCGCCAGCAGCCAGCAAGAGGGAATGTACTATGGCTACACCTTC.